This T cell receptor beta chain was identified in a study of cytomegalovirus exposure and HLA in healthy donors. Findings of the study overall: In a later analysis, a missense DCLRE1C variant was linked to TCR beta V- and J-gene trimming.

This clone was observed once. Antigen unknown. Germline CDR1 MGHRA, CDR2 YSYEKL. The CDR3 sequence is 17 residues long. J was trimmed by 3 bases and V by 2 bases; bases with no gene match: 6. PCR was performed using 60 Vbeta and 13 Jbeta primers. TCRdb keeps only in-frame clones here, not all; method: immunoSEQ multiplex PCR. The top ten clones hold around 4% of a sample with more than 95,000 clones, 81% of them seen once. This chain uses TRBV4-1 with TRBJ2-1; 11 positions match TRBD2. This sequence was found in a young man in good health and CMV-seropositive. Sample: PBMCs. CDR3 amino acids: CASSQKTGTSGYNEQFF. For the CDR3, the DNA is TGCGCCAGCAGCCAAAAAACCGGGACTAGCGGCTACAATGAGCAGTTCTTC.